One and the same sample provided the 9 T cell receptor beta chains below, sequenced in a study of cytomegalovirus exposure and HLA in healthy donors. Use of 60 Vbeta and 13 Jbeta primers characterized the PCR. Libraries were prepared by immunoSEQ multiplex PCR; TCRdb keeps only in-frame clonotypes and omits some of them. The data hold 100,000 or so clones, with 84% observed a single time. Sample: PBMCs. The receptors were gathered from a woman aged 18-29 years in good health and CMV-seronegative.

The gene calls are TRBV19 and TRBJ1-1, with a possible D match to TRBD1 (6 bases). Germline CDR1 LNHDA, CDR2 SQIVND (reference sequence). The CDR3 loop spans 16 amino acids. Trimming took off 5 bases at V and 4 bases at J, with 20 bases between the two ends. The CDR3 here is CASSFQWDTKGTEAFF. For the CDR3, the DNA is TGTGCCAGTAGTTTTCAATGGGACACCAAGGGCACTGAAGCTTTCTTT.

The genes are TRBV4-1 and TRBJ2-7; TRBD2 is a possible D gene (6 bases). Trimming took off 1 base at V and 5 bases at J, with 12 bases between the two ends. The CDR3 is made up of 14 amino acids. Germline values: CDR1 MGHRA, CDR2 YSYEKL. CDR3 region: CASSQGAWGDEQYF. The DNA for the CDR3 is TGCGCCAGCAGCCAAGGGGCCTGGGGGGACGAGCAGTACTTC.

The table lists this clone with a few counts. CDR3 nucleotides: TGTGCCAGCAGCCCCGGACTAATTAAAGAGACCCAGTACTTC. Its translation: CASSPGLIKETQYF. The genes are TRBV7-8 and TRBJ2-5; the D gene is possibly TRBD2 (6 bases). The CDR3 is 14 amino acids. Germline CDR1 is SGHVS and CDR2 is FQNEAQ. Trimming left V 5 bases short and J 3 bases short, with 13 bases between.

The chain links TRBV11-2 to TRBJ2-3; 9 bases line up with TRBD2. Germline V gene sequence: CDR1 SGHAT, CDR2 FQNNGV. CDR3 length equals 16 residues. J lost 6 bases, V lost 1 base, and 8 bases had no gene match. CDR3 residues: CASSLGGRGGSDTQYF. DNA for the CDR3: TGTGCCAGCAGCTTAGGTGGGCGGGGGGGCTCGGATACGCAGTATTTT. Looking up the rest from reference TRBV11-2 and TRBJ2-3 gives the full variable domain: EAGVAQSPRYKIIEKRQSVAFWCNPISGHATLYWYQQILGQGPKLLIQFQNNGVVDDSQLPKDRFSAERLKGVDSTLKIQPAKLEDSAVYLCASSLGGRGGSDTQYFGPGTRLTVL.

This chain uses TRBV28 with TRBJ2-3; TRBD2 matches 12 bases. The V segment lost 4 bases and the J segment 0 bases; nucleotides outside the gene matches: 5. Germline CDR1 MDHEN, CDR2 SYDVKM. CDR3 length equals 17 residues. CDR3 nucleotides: TGTGCCAGCAGTTCTACTAGCGGGAGGACTAGCACAGATACGCAGTATTTT. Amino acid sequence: CASSSTSGRTSTDTQYF.

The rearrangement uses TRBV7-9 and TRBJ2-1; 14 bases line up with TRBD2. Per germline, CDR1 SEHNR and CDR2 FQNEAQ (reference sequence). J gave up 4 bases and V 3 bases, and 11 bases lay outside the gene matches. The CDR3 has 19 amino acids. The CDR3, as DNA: TGTGCCAGCAGCTTCCCAGTGACTAGCGGGAGGGCGGGATACAATGAGCAGTTCTTC. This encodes CASSFPVTSGRAGYNEQFF. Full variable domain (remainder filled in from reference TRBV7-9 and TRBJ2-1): DTGVSQNPRHKITKRGQNVTFRCDPISEHNRLYWYRQTLGQGPEFLTYFQNEAQLEKSRLLSDRFSAERPKGSFSTLEIQRTEQGDSAMYLCASSFPVTSGRAGYNEQFFGPGTRLTVL.

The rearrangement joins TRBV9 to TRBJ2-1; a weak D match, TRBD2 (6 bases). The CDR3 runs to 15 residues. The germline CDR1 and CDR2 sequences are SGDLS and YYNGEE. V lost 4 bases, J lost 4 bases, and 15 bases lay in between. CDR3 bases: TGTGCCAGCAGCAGTAGGTCGGGAGCTTACAATGAGCAGTTCTTC. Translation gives CASSSRSGAYNEQFF.

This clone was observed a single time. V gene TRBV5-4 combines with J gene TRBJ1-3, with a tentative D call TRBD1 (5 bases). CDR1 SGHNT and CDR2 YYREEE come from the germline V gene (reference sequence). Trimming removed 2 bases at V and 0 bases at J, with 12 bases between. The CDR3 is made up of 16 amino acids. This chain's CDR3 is CASSLRGAVSGNTIYF. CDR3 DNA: TGTGCCAGCAGCTTAAGGGGTGCAGTCTCTGGAAACACCATATATTTT.

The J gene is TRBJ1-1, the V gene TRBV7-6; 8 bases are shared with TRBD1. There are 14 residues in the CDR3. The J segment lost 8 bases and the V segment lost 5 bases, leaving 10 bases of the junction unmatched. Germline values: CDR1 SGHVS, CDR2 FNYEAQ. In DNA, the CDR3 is TGTGCCAGCAGCCTATCGCCGGGACAGGAGGAAGCTTTCTTT. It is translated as CASSLSPGQEEAFF.